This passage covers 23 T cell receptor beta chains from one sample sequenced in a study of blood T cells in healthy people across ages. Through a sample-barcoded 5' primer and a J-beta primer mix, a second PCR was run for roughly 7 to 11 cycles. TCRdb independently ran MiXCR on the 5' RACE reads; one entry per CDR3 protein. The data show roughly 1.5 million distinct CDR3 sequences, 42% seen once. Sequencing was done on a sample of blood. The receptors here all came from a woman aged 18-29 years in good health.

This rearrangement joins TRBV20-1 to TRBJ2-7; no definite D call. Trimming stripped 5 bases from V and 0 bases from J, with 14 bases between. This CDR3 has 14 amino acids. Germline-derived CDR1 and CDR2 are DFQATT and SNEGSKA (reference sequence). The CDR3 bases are TGCAGTGCTGACCGGGCCACAAGCTCCTACGAGCAGTACTTC. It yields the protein CSADRATSSYEQYF.

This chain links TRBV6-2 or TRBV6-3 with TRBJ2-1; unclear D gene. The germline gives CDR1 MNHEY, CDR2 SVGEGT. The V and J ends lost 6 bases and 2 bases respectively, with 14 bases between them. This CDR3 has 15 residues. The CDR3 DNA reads TGTGCCAGCAGACGACGGACCGTGGCCTACAATGAGCAGTTCTTC. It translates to CASRRRTVAYNEQFF.

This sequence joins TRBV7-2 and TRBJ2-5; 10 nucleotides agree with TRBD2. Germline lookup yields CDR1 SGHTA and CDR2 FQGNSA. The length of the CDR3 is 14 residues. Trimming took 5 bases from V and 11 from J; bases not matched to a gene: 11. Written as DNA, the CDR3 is TGTGCCAGCAGCGCGGGACTAGCGAACAATGAGCAGTACTTC. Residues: CASSAGLANNEQYF.

CDR3 nucleotide sequence: TGTGCCAGCAGCGTAGGAACAGGCCTGCCTGAAGCTTTCTTT. This sequence encodes CASSVGTGLPEAFF. The chain has TRBV9 and TRBJ1-1, with D possibly TRBD1 on 5 matching bases. The CDR3 runs 14 residues. V was clipped by 0 bases and J by 6 bases, with 12 bases between them. Per germline, CDR1 SGDLS and CDR2 YYNGEE.

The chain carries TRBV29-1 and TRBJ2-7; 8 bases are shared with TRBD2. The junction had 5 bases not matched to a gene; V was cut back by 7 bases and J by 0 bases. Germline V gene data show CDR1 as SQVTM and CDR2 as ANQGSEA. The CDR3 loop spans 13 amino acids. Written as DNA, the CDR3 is TGCAGCGCCCTCCGGGGGGGCTCCTACGAGCAGTACTTC. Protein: CSALRGGSYEQYF.

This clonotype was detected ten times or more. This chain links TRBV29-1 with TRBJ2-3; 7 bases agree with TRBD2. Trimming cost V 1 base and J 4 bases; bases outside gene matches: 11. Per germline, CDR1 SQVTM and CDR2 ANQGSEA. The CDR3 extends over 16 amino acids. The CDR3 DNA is TGCAGCGTTGAAGGAACAGGCCTAGCGGTGGCAGATACGCAGTATTTT. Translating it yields CSVEGTGLAVADTQYF.

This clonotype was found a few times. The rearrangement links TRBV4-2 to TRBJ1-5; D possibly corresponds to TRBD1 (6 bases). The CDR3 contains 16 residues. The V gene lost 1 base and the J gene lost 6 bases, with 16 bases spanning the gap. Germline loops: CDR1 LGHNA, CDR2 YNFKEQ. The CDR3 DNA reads TGTGCCAGCAGCCAAGGGGGGCAGGGTCAGGGTCAGCCCCAGCATTTT. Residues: CASSQGGQGQGQPQHF.

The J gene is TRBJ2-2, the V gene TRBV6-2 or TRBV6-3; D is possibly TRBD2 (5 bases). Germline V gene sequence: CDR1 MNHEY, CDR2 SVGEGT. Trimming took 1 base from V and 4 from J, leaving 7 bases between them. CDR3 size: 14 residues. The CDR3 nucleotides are TGTGCCAGCAGTTACTGGACTCTCACCGGGGAGCTGTTTTTT. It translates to CASSYWTLTGELFF.

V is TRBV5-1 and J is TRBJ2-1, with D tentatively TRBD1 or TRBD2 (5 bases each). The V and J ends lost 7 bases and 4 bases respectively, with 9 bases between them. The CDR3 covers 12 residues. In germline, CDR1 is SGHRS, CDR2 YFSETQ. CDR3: CASRDQYNEQFF. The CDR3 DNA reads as TGCGCCAGCCGGGACCAGTACAATGAGCAGTTCTTC.

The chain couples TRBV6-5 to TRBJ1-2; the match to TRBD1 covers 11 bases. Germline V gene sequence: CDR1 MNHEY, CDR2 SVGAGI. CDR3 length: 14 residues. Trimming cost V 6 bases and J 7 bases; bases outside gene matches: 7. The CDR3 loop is CASSSRTGGFGYTF. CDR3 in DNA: TGTGCCAGCAGCTCCAGGACAGGGGGCTTTGGCTACACCTTC.

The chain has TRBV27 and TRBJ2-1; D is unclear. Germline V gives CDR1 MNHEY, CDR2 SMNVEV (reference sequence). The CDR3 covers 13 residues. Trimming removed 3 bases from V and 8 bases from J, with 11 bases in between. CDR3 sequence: CASSFIYPYEQFF. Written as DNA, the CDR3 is TGTGCCAGCAGTTTTATTTATCCCTATGAGCAGTTCTTC.

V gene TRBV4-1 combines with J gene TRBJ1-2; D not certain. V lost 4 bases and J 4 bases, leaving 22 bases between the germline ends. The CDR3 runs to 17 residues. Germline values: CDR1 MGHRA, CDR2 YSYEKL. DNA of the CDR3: TGCGCCAGCAGCCCCACTCCAATCATAATGGCCGCCTATGGCTACACCTTC. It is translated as CASSPTPIIMAAYGYTF.

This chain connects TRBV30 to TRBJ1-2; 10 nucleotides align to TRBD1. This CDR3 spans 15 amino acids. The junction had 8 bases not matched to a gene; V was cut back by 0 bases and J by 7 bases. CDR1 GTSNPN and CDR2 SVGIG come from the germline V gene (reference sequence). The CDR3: CAWSVRGRQGAGYTF. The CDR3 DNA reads TGTGCCTGGAGTGTAAGGGGGAGACAGGGGGCTGGCTACACCTTC. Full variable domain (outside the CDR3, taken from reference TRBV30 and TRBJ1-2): SQTIHQWPATLVQPVGSPLSLECTVEGTSNPNLYWYRQAAGRGLQLLFYSVGIGQISSEVPQNLSASRPQDRQFILSSKKLLLSDSGFYLCAWSVRGRQGAGYTFGSGTRLTVV.

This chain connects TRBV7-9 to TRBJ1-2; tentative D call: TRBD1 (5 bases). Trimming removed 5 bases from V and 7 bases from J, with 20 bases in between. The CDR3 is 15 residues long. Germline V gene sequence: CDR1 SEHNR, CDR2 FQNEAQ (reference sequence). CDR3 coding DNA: TGTGCCAGCAGCCCGGGACCGCCAGCCGTTTTTGGCTACACCTTC. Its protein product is CASSPGPPAVFGYTF. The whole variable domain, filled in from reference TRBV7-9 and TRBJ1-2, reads DTGVSQNPRHKITKRGQNVTFRCDPISEHNRLYWYRQTLGQGPEFLTYFQNEAQLEKSRLLSDRFSAERPKGSFSTLEIQRTEQGDSAMYLCASSPGPPAVFGYTFGSGTRLTVV.

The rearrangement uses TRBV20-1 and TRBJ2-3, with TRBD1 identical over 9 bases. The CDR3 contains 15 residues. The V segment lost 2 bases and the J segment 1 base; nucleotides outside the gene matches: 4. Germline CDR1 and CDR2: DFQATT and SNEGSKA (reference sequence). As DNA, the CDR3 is TGCAGTGCTAGACCCCGGGACAGGGGCACAGATACGCAGTATTTT. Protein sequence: CSARPRDRGTDTQYF.

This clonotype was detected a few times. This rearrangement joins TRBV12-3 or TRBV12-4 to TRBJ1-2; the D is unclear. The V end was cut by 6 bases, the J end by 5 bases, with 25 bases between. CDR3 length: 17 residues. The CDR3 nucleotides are TGTGCCAGCAGGTCCGCGACGGTCACTTATTTAGTATATGGCTACACCTTC. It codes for CASRSATVTYLVYGYTF.

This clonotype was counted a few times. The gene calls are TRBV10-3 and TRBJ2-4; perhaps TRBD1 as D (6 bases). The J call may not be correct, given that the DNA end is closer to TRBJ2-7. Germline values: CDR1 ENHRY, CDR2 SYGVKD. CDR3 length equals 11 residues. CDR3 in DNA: TGTGCCATCACAGGGGCTGGCGAGCAGTACTTC. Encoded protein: CAITGAGEQYF.

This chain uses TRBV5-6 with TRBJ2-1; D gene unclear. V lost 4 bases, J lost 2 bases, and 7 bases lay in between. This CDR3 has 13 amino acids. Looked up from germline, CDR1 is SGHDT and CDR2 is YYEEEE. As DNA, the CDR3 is TGTGCCAGCAGCAGTATGGCCTACAATGAGCAGTTCTTC. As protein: CASSSMAYNEQFF.

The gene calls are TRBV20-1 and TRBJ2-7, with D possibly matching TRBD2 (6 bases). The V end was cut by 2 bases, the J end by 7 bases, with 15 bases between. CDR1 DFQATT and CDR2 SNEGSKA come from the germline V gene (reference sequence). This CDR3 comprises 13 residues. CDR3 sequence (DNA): TGCAGTGCTAGACTAGCGAGAGCTCATGAGCAGTACTTC. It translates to CSARLARAHEQYF.

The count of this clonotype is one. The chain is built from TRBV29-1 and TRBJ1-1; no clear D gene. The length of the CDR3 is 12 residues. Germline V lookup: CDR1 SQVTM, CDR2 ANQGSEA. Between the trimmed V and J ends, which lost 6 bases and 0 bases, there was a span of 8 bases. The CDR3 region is CSVREMNTEAFF. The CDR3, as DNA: TGCAGCGTGAGGGAGATGAACACTGAAGCTTTCTTT. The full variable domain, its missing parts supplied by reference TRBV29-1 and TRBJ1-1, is SAVISQKPSRDICQRGTSLTIQCQVDSQVTMMFWYRQQPGQSLTLIATANQGSEATYESGFVIDKFPISRPNLTFSTLTVSNMSPEDSSIYLCSVREMNTEAFFGQGTRLTVV.

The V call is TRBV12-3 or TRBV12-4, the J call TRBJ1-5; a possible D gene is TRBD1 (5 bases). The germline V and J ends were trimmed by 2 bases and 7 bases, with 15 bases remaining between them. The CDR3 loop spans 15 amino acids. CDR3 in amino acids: CASSLSPRARQPQHF. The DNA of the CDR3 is TGTGCCAGCAGTTTAAGCCCCAGGGCGCGACAGCCCCAGCATTTT.

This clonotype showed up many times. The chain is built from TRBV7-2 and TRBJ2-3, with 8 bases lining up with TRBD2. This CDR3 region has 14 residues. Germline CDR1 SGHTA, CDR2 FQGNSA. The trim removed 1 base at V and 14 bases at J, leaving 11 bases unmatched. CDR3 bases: TGTGCCAGCAGCTTAGTGCTAGCGGGCCCCCTAAGGTATTTT. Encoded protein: CASSLVLAGPLRYF.

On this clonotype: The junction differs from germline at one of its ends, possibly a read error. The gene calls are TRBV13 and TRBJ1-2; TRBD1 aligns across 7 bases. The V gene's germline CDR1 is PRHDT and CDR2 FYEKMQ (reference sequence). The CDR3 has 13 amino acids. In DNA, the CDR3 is TGTGCCGGCAGCGGTGACAGGGAGGATGGCTACACCTTC. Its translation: CAGSGDREDGYTF. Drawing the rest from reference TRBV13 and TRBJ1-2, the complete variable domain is AAGVIQSPRHLIKEKRETATLKCYPIPRHDTVYWYQQGPGQDPQFLISFYEKMQSDKGSIPDRFSAQQFSDYHSELNMSSLELGDSALYFCAGSGDREDGYTFGSGTRLTVV.